These 15 T cell receptor beta chains were sequenced from one sample in a study of cytomegalovirus exposure and HLA in healthy donors. TCRdb's table, derived via immunoSEQ multiplex PCR, lists solely in-frame clones and lacks some. Here the sample spans tens of thousands of clones, just under 85% being singletons. Sequencing input: PBMCs. Every receptor here comes from a man aged 25-40 years in good health and CMV-seronegative.

The J gene is TRBJ1-2, the V gene TRBV9, with 7 bases fitting TRBD1. After removal of 2 bases from V and 5 bases from J, the junction contained 3 bases not matched to a gene. The length of the CDR3 is 13 residues. Germline CDR1 is SGDLS and CDR2 is YYNGEE. The DNA for the CDR3 is TGTGCCAGCAGCGTGGGACAGCCTTATGGCTACACCTTC. Protein product: CASSVGQPYGYTF.

The chain carries TRBV7-6 and TRBJ1-1; D unclear. Germline V lookup: CDR1 SGHVS, CDR2 FNYEAQ. This CDR3 spans 15 amino acids. The germline V and J ends were trimmed by 1 base and 5 bases, with 14 bases remaining between them. As DNA, the CDR3 is TGTGCCAGCAGCTTAGGTGGCGGTCGGAGGACTGAAGCTTTCTTT. It yields the protein CASSLGGGRRTEAFF.

V and J are TRBV5-1 and TRBJ2-3; maybe TRBD1 (5 bases). The CDR3 spans 15 residues. V lost 0 bases and J lost 4, with 12 bases in between. Germline V gives CDR1 SGHRS, CDR2 YFSETQ. CDR3 protein: CASSLGGLVADTQYF. CDR3 in DNA: TGCGCCAGCAGCTTGGGGGGCTTAGTGGCAGATACGCAGTATTTT.

The rearrangement joins TRBV21-1 to TRBJ1-5; TRBD1 is taken as the D call from the table, unchecked against the DNA. TRBV21-1 is noted as a pseudogene. This CDR3 is built from 18 residues. Here the CDR3 reads CASSKAQQGIPGNQPQHF. The CDR3 DNA reads TGTGCCAGCAGCAAAGCGCAACAGGGAATCCCGGGCAATCAGCCCCAGCATTTT.

The rearrangement joins TRBV11-2 to TRBJ2-7; D might be TRBD1 (6 bases). The V end lost 6 bases, the J end lost 0 bases, and 15 bases lay between the germline ends. CDR1 is SGHAT and CDR2 is FQNNGV in the germline V gene. The CDR3 length is 15 residues. The CDR3, as DNA: TGTGCCAGCAGGAGAAACAGGGCTGCCTCCTACGAGCAGTACTTC. Translation: CASRRNRAASYEQYF.

The rearrangement uses TRBV10-3 and TRBJ2-7; TRBD2 might be the D (5 bases). The CDR3 extends over 12 amino acids. V lost 11 bases and J 3 bases, leaving 14 bases between the germline ends. Germline loops: CDR1 ENHRY, CDR2 SYGVKD. The CDR3 coding sequence is TGTGCCTCCACCGGGGTCGACTACGAGCAGTACTTC. This encodes CASTGVDYEQYF.

V gene TRBV4-1 combines with J gene TRBJ2-1; 9 positions match TRBD2. With 4 bases clipped from V and 5 bases from J, the junction kept 15 bases outside the gene matches. Germline V CDR1 and CDR2: MGHRA, YSYEKL. This CDR3 comprises 18 residues. CDR3 region: CASSPGLARGSLNNEQFF. The CDR3, as DNA: TGCGCCAGCAGCCCGGGACTAGCTAGGGGGTCATTAAACAATGAGCAGTTCTTC.

This rearrangement joins TRBV5-5 to TRBJ2-5; no clear D gene. V was cut by 4 bases and J by 5 bases, with 9 bases left in between. Germline V CDR1 and CDR2: SGHKS, YYEKEE (reference sequence). The CDR3 runs to 12 residues. In DNA, the CDR3 is TGTGCCAGCAGCGGAGCTGGGGAGACCCAGTACTTC. Its protein is CASSGAGETQYF.

V and J are TRBV7-8 and TRBJ2-1, with a tentative D call TRBD2 (6 bases). V was cut by 1 base and J by 0 bases, with 19 bases left in between. Germline-derived CDR1 and CDR2 are SGHVS and FQNEAQ. This CDR3 is 19 amino acids long. In nucleotides, the CDR3 is TGTGCCAGCAGCTTAGTGGTAGGGATCCTAGCGCCCTCCTACAATGAGCAGTTCTTC. It encodes CASSLVVGILAPSYNEQFF.

The chain couples TRBV11-3 to TRBJ2-5, with TRBD1 matching 9 bases. Trimming removed 5 bases from V and 6 bases from J; junction bases left unmatched: 4. CDR1 is SGHNT and CDR2 is YENEEA in the germline V gene. The CDR3 loop spans 13 amino acids. CDR3 DNA sequence: TGTGCCAGCAGCCCGGACAGGGGAAAGACCCAGTACTTC. It yields the protein CASSPDRGKTQYF. Full variable domain (rest looked up from reference TRBV11-3 and TRBJ2-5): EAGVVQSPRYKIIEKKQPVAFWCNPISGHNTLYWYLQNLGQGPELLIRYENEEAVDDSQLPKDRFSAERLKGVDSTLKIQPAELGDSAVYLCASSPDRGKTQYFGPGTRLLVL.

The chain uses TRBV19 and TRBJ1-1; the D gene is possibly TRBD1 (5 bases). The V end lost 5 bases, the J end lost 4 bases, and 11 bases lay between the germline ends. The CDR3 covers 13 residues. Germline lookup yields CDR1 LNHDA and CDR2 SQIVND (reference sequence). This CDR3 is CASSQGGVTEAFF. CDR3 bases: TGTGCCAGTAGTCAAGGAGGGGTCACTGAAGCTTTCTTT.

The chain has TRBV7-9 and TRBJ1-6; the D gene is possibly TRBD1 (6 bases). In germline, CDR1 is SEHNR, CDR2 FQNEAQ (reference sequence). V was shortened by 2 bases and J by 3 bases, with 8 bases between the two germline ends. This CDR3 has 15 amino acids. The CDR3 loop reads CASSLQGNYNSPLHF. In DNA, the CDR3 is TGTGCCAGCAGCTTACAGGGGAACTATAATTCACCCCTCCACTTT.

This clone was observed a single time. The chain employs TRBV30 and TRBJ1-1, with TRBD1 as a possible D gene (6 bases). Germline CDR1 reads GTSNPN; CDR2 reads SVGIG (reference sequence). The CDR3 extends over 15 amino acids. V lost 3 bases to trimming and J lost 3 bases, with 17 bases between them. The CDR3 protein is CAWRGFRHRDTEAFF. The CDR3 DNA follows: TGTGCCTGGAGAGGATTTAGGCACAGGGACACTGAAGCTTTCTTT.

This clone was seen more than once but under ten times. The gene calls are TRBV9 and TRBJ2-5, with 9 bases matching TRBD2. V trimming: 6 bases; J trimming: 0 bases; junction bases outside the gene matches: 6. Germline CDR1 SGDLS, CDR2 YYNGEE. CDR3 size: 15 residues. CDR3 in amino acids: CASTASGGYQETQYF. CDR3 nucleotide sequence: TGTGCCAGCACCGCCAGCGGGGGGTACCAAGAGACCCAGTACTTC.

This chain joins TRBV7-6 and TRBJ1-5; D perhaps matches TRBD1 (6 bases). The germline V gene encodes CDR1 SGHVS and CDR2 FNYEAQ. Trimming left V 5 bases short and J 4 bases short, with 15 bases between. This CDR3 has 15 amino acids. As DNA, the CDR3 is TGTGCCAGCAGCCCCTGGGACATGGGTAATCAGCCCCAGCATTTT. Translating gives CASSPWDMGNQPQHF.